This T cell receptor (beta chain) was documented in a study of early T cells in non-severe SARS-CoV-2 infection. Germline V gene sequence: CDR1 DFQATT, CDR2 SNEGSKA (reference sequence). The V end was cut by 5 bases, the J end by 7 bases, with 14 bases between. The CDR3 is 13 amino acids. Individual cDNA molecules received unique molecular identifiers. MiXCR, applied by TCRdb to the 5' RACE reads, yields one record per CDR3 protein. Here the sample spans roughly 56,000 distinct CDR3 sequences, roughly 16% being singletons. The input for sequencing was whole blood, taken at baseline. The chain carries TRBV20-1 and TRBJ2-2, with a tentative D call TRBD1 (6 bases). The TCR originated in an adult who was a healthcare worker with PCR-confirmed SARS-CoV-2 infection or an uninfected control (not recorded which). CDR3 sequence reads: CSASKGDIGELFF. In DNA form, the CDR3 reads TGCAGTGCTTCTAAGGGGGATATCGGGGAGCTGTTTTTT.